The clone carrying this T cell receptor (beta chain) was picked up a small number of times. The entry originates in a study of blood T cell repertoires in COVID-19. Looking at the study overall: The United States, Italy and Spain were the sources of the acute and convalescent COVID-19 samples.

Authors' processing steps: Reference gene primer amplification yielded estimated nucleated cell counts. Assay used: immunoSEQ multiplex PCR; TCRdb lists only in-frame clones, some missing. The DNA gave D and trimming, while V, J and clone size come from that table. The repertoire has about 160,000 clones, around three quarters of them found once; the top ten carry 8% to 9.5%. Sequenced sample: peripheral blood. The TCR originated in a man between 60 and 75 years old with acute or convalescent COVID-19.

The CDR3 DNA follows: TGTGCCAGCAGCCGGATGACAGGGACTGAAGCTTTCTTT. Its protein is CASSRMTGTEAFF. V is TRBV14 and J is TRBJ1-1; TRBD1 agrees at 7 bases. The CDR3 is 13 amino acids. V was clipped by 4 bases and J by 5 bases; unmatched bases: 4. Germline V gene data show CDR1 as SGHDN and CDR2 as FVKESK.